This entry is about one TCR beta chain. The sample's time point: patch test 1, 2 weeks after DPC sensitization. Stated treatment: therapeutic diphenylcyclopropenone sensitization with weekly scalp DPC. These data belong to a study of human T cells and chemical hapten exposure. CDR1 and CDR2 (germline): SQVTM, ANQGSEA. This CDR3 region has 14 residues. The V gene end was trimmed by 7 bases and the J gene end by 4 bases; junction bases not matched to a gene: 6. TCRdb reprocessed the RACE reads with MiXCR, giving one entry per CDR3 protein. Here the sample spans 380,000 or so distinct CDR3 sequences, more than 4.5% being singletons.

The genes are TRBV29-1 and TRBJ2-3; 12 nucleotides align to TRBD2. This clonotype was sampled from a woman aged 45-60 years with alopecia areata. Some clones in this sample may be carry-over from other donors' samples. Sequenced material: whole blood, taken in connection with sensitization to the hapten diphenylcyclopropenone (DPC). The CDR3: CSAQTSGSSDTQYF. The CDR3 DNA reads TGCAGCGCCCAGACTAGCGGGAGCTCAGATACGCAGTATTTT.